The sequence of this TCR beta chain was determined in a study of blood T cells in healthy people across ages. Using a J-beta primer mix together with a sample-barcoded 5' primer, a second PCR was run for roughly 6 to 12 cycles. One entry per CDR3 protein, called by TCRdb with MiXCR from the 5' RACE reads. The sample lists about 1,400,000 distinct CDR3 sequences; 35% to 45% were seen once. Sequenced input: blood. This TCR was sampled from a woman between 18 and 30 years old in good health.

The CDR3 DNA sequence: TGTGCCAGCAGTGAACTGAGGTCGGCAGGGGGCAAGAACACTGAAGCTTTCTTT. This sequence encodes CASSELRSAGGKNTEAFF. This chain connects TRBV25-1 to TRBJ1-1; 8 bases agree with TRBD1. V lost 2 bases, J lost 1 base, and 12 bases stayed unmatched. The CDR3 runs to 18 residues. The germline V gene encodes CDR1 MGHDK and CDR2 SYGVNS.